This T cell receptor (beta chain) was recovered during a study of T-cell reconstitution after alpha-beta-depleted transplantation in children. Points from the study as a whole: Some patients' high day-60 TCRbeta diversity was attributed to recipient cells surviving conditioning. Newly generated T cells supplied most T-cell counts and diversity one year post-transplant. Several hundred expanded graft clones reportedly supplied alpha-beta T cells about two months after transplant.

The CDR3 sequence is 15 residues long. In germline, CDR1 is MDHEN, CDR2 SYDVKM. V gave up 6 bases and J gave up 7 bases, with 22 bases separating them. Unique molecular identifiers were incorporated when the TCRbeta library was constructed. From the PCR reads, TCRdb called clonotypes with MiXCR, one entry per CDR3 protein. Of a few hundred thousand distinct CDR3 sequences in the sample, over 10% were seen once. As regards this clonotype: Its target is not known.

The source of this sequence is a male patient aged 5 to 17 who had a stem cell transplant for acute myeloid leukemia, so the T cells may come from the graft donor. The chain employs TRBV28 and TRBJ2-7; D remains ambiguous. The input for sequencing was PBMCs, mostly from graft donor cells, taken 360 days after TCRalphabeta/CD19-depleted stem cell transplant. The CDR3 here is CASRPTPGSYGEQYF. CDR3 in DNA: TGTGCCAGCAGACCCACCCCGGGTTCGTACGGGGAGCAGTACTTC.